This T cell receptor (beta chain) was found in a study of T cell responses to AZD1222 COVID-19 vaccine. Data came from immunoSEQ multiplex PCR; TCRdb stores just in-frame clones and leaves some out. The table records 150,000 or so clones, 80% to 95% of them present only once. This CDR3 region has 14 residues. Germline loops: CDR1 SGHVS, CDR2 FNYEAQ. V was clipped by 0 bases and J by 9 bases; unmatched bases: 4. The input for sequencing was peripheral blood, taken on day 0 of AZD1222 vaccination. This chain connects TRBV7-6 to TRBJ2-1; 8 bases line up with TRBD1. The sequence derives from an adult in good health. This chain's CDR3 is CASSLAGQVPEQFF. CDR3 bases: TGTGCCAGCAGCTTAGCGGGACAGGTTCCTGAGCAGTTCTTC.